The clone carrying this T cell receptor (beta chain) has a count of ten or more. The sample comes from a study of T-cell memory formation after mild COVID-19. CDR1 SGHDT and CDR2 YYEEEE come from the germline V gene. The junction had 5 bases not matched to a gene; V was cut back by 4 bases and J by 7 bases. The CDR3 covers 14 residues. One entry per CDR3 protein, called by TCRdb with MiXCR from the 5' RACE reads. The table has around 420,000 distinct CDR3 sequences, roughly 24% seen once. The chain joins TRBV5-6 to TRBJ1-6; 7 nucleotides line up with TRBD1. Sequencing was done on a sample of PBMCs or a T cell subset sorted from them (not recorded which). This clonotype originated in an adult woman who had mild COVID-19 (a few samples of this study predate the infection). Cell type and time point are not known. The CDR3 region is CASSLTGRNSPLHF. For the CDR3, the DNA is TGTGCCAGCAGCCTGACAGGGCGGAATTCACCCCTCCACTTT.